Listed below are T cell receptor beta chains from one sample, sequenced in a study of blood T cell repertoires in COVID-19. Libraries were prepared by immunoSEQ multiplex PCR; TCRdb keeps only in-frame clonotypes and omits some of them. The sample has hundreds of thousands of clones; about 89% are singletons. The source material was peripheral blood. All receptors come from a man between 60 and 75 years old who had recovered from COVID-19. Both conserved end residues are part of each CDR3. A D gene is named only where the DNA matches it firmly.

d_call v_call cdr3_aa
. TRBV5-1 CASRAEVANEKLFF
. TRBV10-1 CATLPPGSYNEQFF
TRBD1 TRBV7-3 CASSTQGGTEAFF
. TRBV19 CASSTYRGGNQPQHF
. TRBV5-4 CASSLAGTLYGYTF
. TRBV2 CASRSDRNTGELFF
TRBD1 TRBV7-2 CASSPWTGTYGYTF
. TRBV7-3 CASSSTGGAEAFF
TRBD2 TRBV2 CAQREWGGSYEQYF
TRBD1 TRBV11-1 CASSLATGVYNSPLHF
. TRBV27 CASSPQGWTEAFF
TRBD1 TRBV28 CASRGTGGRYEQFF
TRBD1 TRBV4-3 CASSQERQGNGYTF
TRBD2 TRBV6-5 CASILGTSGNNEQFF
. TRBV5-1 CASSLAGENYGYTF